This entry features one TCR beta chain sequence. Produced via immunoSEQ multiplex PCR; TCRdb's table is partial and in-frame only. The top ten hold 4.5% to 6% of the sample, which has 100,000 to 150,000 clones, roughly four fifths seen once. With V trimmed by 3 bases and J by 3 bases, 5 bases remained unmatched. The CDR3 loop spans 15 amino acids. Germline lookup yields CDR1 LNHDA and CDR2 SQIVND (reference sequence). The entry originates in a study of blood T cell repertoires in COVID-19. Study-level information: From T cells, B-cell-depleted T cells, or PBMCs came the material, which was cDNA or gDNA.

The clonotype comes from a man older than 75 with COVID-19, enrolled during active disease. The genes are TRBV19 and TRBJ1-1, with TRBD1 identical over 9 bases. Sequencing was carried out using peripheral blood. Here the CDR3 reads CASSIKQGADTEAFF. In nucleotides, the CDR3 is TGTGCCAGTAGTATCAAACAGGGGGCTGACACTGAAGCTTTCTTT.